This paragraph covers one TCR beta chain sequence. Its binding antigen is unknown. The record has no base qualities; no much larger clone is one base away. The data were obtained in a study of cytomegalovirus exposure and HLA in healthy donors (dated 2017 in TCRdb). Looking at the study overall: A later analysis indicated that the 120 validation repertoires were generated on the platform also employed for the approximately 690 repertoires of the first cohort. The study aimed to test whether signatures of past pathogen exposure could be identified by cataloging public T cell receptors. In addition to the first cohort of around 670 subjects, a separate validation cohort of approximately 120 different subjects was used. To predict cytomegalovirus infection status, the study brought together high-throughput TCR immunosequencing, statistical association of individual TCRs with disease status, and machine learning.

The donors were included in the validation cohort of 120 subjects, a group kept apart from the roughly 700-subject first cohort. Summary of the overall study and its limitations: A few of the identified cytomegalovirus-associated TCR beta chains were confirmed in vitro to be specific for cytomegalovirus antigens. Across donors, most TCR sequences were observed very rarely, whereas some public TCRs were present in many individuals. The classifier was reported to diagnose cytomegalovirus status with high specificity and sensitivity in both the original cohort and the validation cohort. A later analysis found that TCRs clustered in the first cohort also tended to co-occur in the 120 validation repertoires, with roughly 95% of cluster scores above 0. The authors suggested that the approach could potentially be extended to other disease states and immunological phenotypes. A total of fewer than 200 TCR beta chains were listed by the study as associated with cytomegalovirus. A later analysis lacked HLA typing for the validation cohort, so it scored co-occurrence in that cohort across all 110 or so repertoires.

The library was generated by the immunoSEQ multiplex PCR assay. The published analysis was carried out like this. To diagnose cytomegalovirus status from the catalog of TCR beta chain sequences, a statistical classification framework was built. What TCRdb holds here is the immuneACCESS table cut down to in-frame rearrangements. Part of the clones is not present; checked against another copy, under half of the missing clones reflect an unresolved V gene, and the others are unexplained. The DNA gave D and trimming, while V, J and clone size come from that table. The sample yields roughly 100,000 clones; approximately 86% were counted once. Roughly 4.2% of the sample goes to the ten largest clones. Specimen: PBMCs. The receptor comes from a woman aged 18-30 years in good health and CMV-seropositive.

The CDR3 protein sequence reads: CASSYSKDRQGAFF. The DNA reads TGTGCCAGCAGTTACTCGAAGGATCGACAGGGAGCTTTCTTT. Recombination linked TRBV6-6 to TRBJ1-1, with 7 bases aligning to TRBD1. As encoded in the germline V gene (reference sequence), CDR1 is MNHNY while CDR2 is SVGAGI. The CDR3 runs 14 amino acids, cysteine and phenylalanine included. The sequence is cut down to CDR3 DNA, 42 bases in frame from base 1. V has 0 bases trimmed and J has 10 bases trimmed; junction bases matching no gene number 8.